The next 32 T cell receptor beta chains were all read from a single sample in a study of T-cell reconstitution after alpha-beta-depleted transplantation in children. Unique molecular identifiers featured in how the TCRbeta library was prepared. TCRdb called the PCR reads again in MiXCR, with one record for every CDR3 protein. The table has a few hundred thousand distinct CDR3 sequences, less than 15% seen once. The material was PBMCs, obtained from the stem cell graft. All receptors come from a human donor who donated a stem cell graft to a child with Fanconi anemia.

Regarding this clonotype: With a much larger clone just one base away, this may be a read error. The rearrangement uses TRBV5-1 and TRBJ2-3; D unclear. This CDR3 is 17 amino acids long. Germline V CDR1 and CDR2: SGHRS, YFSETQ. V was shortened by 0 bases and J by 2 bases, with 16 bases between the two germline ends. CDR3 bases: TGCGCCAGCAGCTTGGCCGATATTTCGGAACTCACAGATACGCAGTATTTT. Translating it yields CASSLADISELTDTQYF.

This clonotype has only a few counts. The chain uses TRBV2 and TRBJ1-6, with D possibly matching TRBD1 (6 bases). V shed 6 bases and J shed 7 bases, with 13 bases lying between them. This CDR3 is built from 14 residues. CDR1 and CDR2 from the germline V gene are SNHLY and FYNNEI. The CDR3 reads CASRDRQVNSPLHF. The CDR3 DNA is TGTGCCAGCAGGGATAGACAGGTGAATTCACCCCTCCACTTT.

The chain employs TRBV14 and TRBJ2-1; maybe TRBD2 (6 bases). The CDR3 loop spans 17 amino acids. Germline loops: CDR1 SGHDN, CDR2 FVKESK. The V gene lost 4 bases and the J gene lost 3 bases, with 19 bases spanning the gap. CDR3 DNA sequence: TGTGCCAGCAGCCCTCGACCCGGGACTCAAGTCTACAATGAGCAGTTCTTC. This codes for CASSPRPGTQVYNEQFF.

This clonotype was counted between two and nine times. For the CDR3, the DNA is TGTGCCAGCAGCTTAGGGGGTGTTGACTATGGCTACACCTTC. Translated, it gives CASSLGGVDYGYTF. The gene calls are TRBV7-3 and TRBJ1-2, with D possibly matching TRBD1 (5 bases). From germline, CDR1 is SGHTA and CDR2 FQGTGA. V was shortened by 2 bases and J by 3 bases, with 10 bases between the two germline ends. There are 14 residues in the CDR3.

This clonotype has only a few counts. The chain has TRBV21-1 and TRBJ2-7; the table's D call, TRBD1, was not checked against the DNA. TRBV21-1 is noted as a pseudogene. The CDR3 is 13 residues long. CDR3 region: CASSRAPFYEQYV. DNA for the CDR3: TGTGCCAGCAGCCGGGCTCCCTTTTACGAGCAGTACGTC.

The chain recombines TRBV12-3 or TRBV12-4 with TRBJ2-3; D not resolved. CDR3 length: 13 residues. V lost 5 bases, J lost 5 bases, and 11 bases lay in between. The CDR3 is CASSILKGDTQYF. In nucleotides, the CDR3 is TGTGCCAGCAGTATACTAAAGGGAGATACGCAGTATTTT.

The sample holds many counts of this clonotype. The rearrangement uses TRBV4-3 and TRBJ2-7; D gene unclear. The germline V and J ends were trimmed by 0 bases and 4 bases, with 7 bases remaining between them. Looked up from germline, CDR1 is LGHNA and CDR2 is YSLEER. This CDR3 comprises 13 residues. This CDR3 is CASSQEDGYEQYF. The CDR3 DNA reads as TGCGCCAGCAGCCAAGAGGATGGTTACGAGCAGTACTTC.

This clonotype was seen a handful of times. The chain recombines TRBV7-2 with TRBJ2-3; D is unresolved. V gave up 1 base and J gave up 7 bases, with 6 bases separating them. Germline lookup yields CDR1 SGHTA and CDR2 FQGNSA. This CDR3 is 12 amino acids long. The chain's CDR3 is CASSLDKNTQYF. For the CDR3, the DNA is TGTGCCAGCAGCTTAGATAAGAATACGCAGTATTTT.

The rearrangement links TRBV9 to TRBJ2-2; a weak D match, TRBD2 (6 bases). Germline-derived CDR1 and CDR2 are SGDLS and YYNGEE. The CDR3 is made up of 13 amino acids. Trimming took 3 bases from V and 5 from J, leaving 8 bases between them. The CDR3 protein is CASSAAGTGELFF. CDR3 coding DNA: TGTGCCAGCAGCGCCGCGGGGACCGGGGAGCTGTTTTTT.

The V call is TRBV4-3, the J call TRBJ2-7, with D unclear. Germline V gene sequence: CDR1 LGHNA, CDR2 YSLEER. The CDR3 runs to 10 residues. V was trimmed by 3 bases and J by 7 bases, leaving 4 bases between them. In DNA, the CDR3 is TGCGCCAGCAGCCACAGAGAGCAGTACGTC. Translated: CASSHREQYV.

This rearrangement joins TRBV6-2 or TRBV6-3 to TRBJ2-6, with TRBD2 as a possible D gene (6 bases). Germline V lookup: CDR1 MNHEY, CDR2 SVGEGT. V was trimmed by 6 bases and J by 1 base, leaving 16 bases between them. The CDR3 has 17 amino acids. CDR3 loop: CASSPFGGASGANVLTF. As DNA, the CDR3 is TGTGCCAGCAGCCCTTTCGGGGGAGCTTCTGGGGCCAACGTCCTGACTTTC.

This clonotype was found a few times. The genes are TRBV5-1 and TRBJ1-1; maybe TRBD1 (6 bases). In germline, CDR1 is SGHRS, CDR2 YFSETQ. V was cut by 4 bases and J by 0 bases, with 13 bases left in between. The CDR3 contains 15 residues. CDR3 DNA sequence: TGCGCCAGCAGCCCAACGGGGGGGCTGAACACTGAAGCTTTCTTT. Amino acid sequence: CASSPTGGLNTEAFF.

The gene calls are TRBV19 and TRBJ2-5, with D perhaps matching TRBD1 (6 bases). Germline-derived CDR1 and CDR2 are LNHDA and SQIVND (reference sequence). The CDR3 extends over 13 amino acids. V lost 3 bases to trimming and J lost 5 bases, with 10 bases between them. CDR3 loop: CASSMGQGETQYF. CDR3 coding DNA: TGTGCCAGTAGTATGGGACAAGGGGAGACCCAGTACTTC.

This clonotype was counted many times. The rearrangement uses TRBV3-1 and TRBJ2-7, with D perhaps TRBD1 (5 bases). CDR1 LGHDT and CDR2 YNNKEL come from the germline V gene (reference sequence). This CDR3 contains 14 residues. V lost 6 bases, J lost 0 bases, and 12 bases lay in between. The CDR3 region has the DNA TGTGCCAGCAGACAGTTAGGGGTCTCCTACGAGCAGTACTTC. Translation: CASRQLGVSYEQYF.

The chain couples TRBV6-2 or TRBV6-3 to TRBJ1-2; 10 bases line up with TRBD1. Germline V gene lookup returns CDR1 MNHEY and CDR2 SVGEGT. This CDR3 region has 19 residues. With 4 bases clipped from V and 6 bases from J, the junction kept 20 bases outside the gene matches. CDR3 protein: CASSSLLAFKGQGKDGYTF. As DNA, the CDR3 is TGTGCCAGCAGTTCCTTACTAGCCTTCAAGGGACAGGGGAAGGATGGCTACACCTTC.

The chain couples TRBV10-3 to TRBJ1-2; tentative D call: TRBD1 (6 bases). The CDR3 extends over 13 amino acids. The V end was cut by 4 bases, the J end by 8 bases, with 14 bases between. Germline-derived CDR1 and CDR2 are ENHRY and SYGVKD. This chain's CDR3 is CAISGTENGGYTF. The CDR3 coding sequence is TGTGCCATCAGTGGGACAGAGAACGGAGGCTACACCTTC.

The V call is TRBV5-1, the J call TRBJ1-6, with TRBD1 matching 9 bases. In germline, CDR1 is SGHRS, CDR2 YFSETQ. V shed 4 bases, J shed 11 bases, and the junction held 10 bases outside the gene matches. This CDR3 spans 15 amino acids. CDR3 sequence (DNA): TGCGCCAGCAGCCCACAAGGGACAGGGTTTGCACCCCTCCACTTT. This gives the protein CASSPQGTGFAPLHF.

This clonotype was counted many times. The chain is built from TRBV2 and TRBJ2-7, with a weak D call TRBD1 (6 bases). The germline V gene has CDR1 SNHLY and CDR2 FYNNEI. V dropped 7 bases and J dropped 4 bases, with 11 bases sitting between them. The CDR3 extends over 12 amino acids. The DNA of the CDR3 is TGTGCCAGCACCTTAACAGGGTACGAGCAGTACTTC. Encoded protein: CASTLTGYEQYF.

This chain uses TRBV7-2 with TRBJ1-2; D possibly corresponds to TRBD1 (5 bases). CDR3 length equals 14 residues. V lost 1 base, J lost 6 bases, and 12 bases lay in between. The V gene's germline CDR1 is SGHTA and CDR2 FQGNSA. CDR3 protein: CASSLEAGYHGYTF. CDR3 in DNA: TGTGCCAGCAGCTTAGAGGCAGGGTACCATGGCTACACCTTC. The full variable domain, completed using reference TRBV7-2 and TRBJ1-2, is GAGVSQSPSNKVTEKGKDVELRCDPISGHTALYWYRQSLGQGLEFLIYFQGNSAPDKSGLPSDRFSAERTGGSVSTLTIQRTQQEDSAVYLCASSLEAGYHGYTFGSGTRLTVV.

V gene TRBV7-9 combines with J gene TRBJ1-5; maybe TRBD1 (6 bases). Trimming took 3 bases from V and 3 from J, leaving 12 bases between them. CDR1 is SEHNR and CDR2 is FQNEAQ in the germline V gene (reference sequence). The CDR3 extends over 15 amino acids. The CDR3 reads CASSFAGATNQPQHF. The CDR3 region has the DNA TGTGCCAGCAGCTTCGCAGGGGCAACCAATCAGCCCCAGCATTTT.

This clonotype occurred many times. The rearrangement links TRBV3-1 to TRBJ2-3; unclear D gene. The CDR3 contains 12 residues. V shed 8 bases and J shed 4 bases, with 10 bases lying between them. Germline V gene lookup returns CDR1 LGHDT and CDR2 YNNKEL (reference sequence). CDR3 region: CASGRRPDTQYF. The CDR3 nucleotides read TGTGCCAGCGGACGGCGCCCAGATACGCAGTATTTT.

This clonotype was counted many times. The V and J genes are TRBV9 and TRBJ2-3; 7 bases agree with TRBD1. Germline V lookup: CDR1 SGDLS, CDR2 YYNGEE. Losses at the gene ends were 4 bases for V and 0 bases for J; bases not matched to a gene: 5. The CDR3 loop spans 15 amino acids. This chain's CDR3 is CASSSRTGSTDTQYF. CDR3 DNA: TGTGCCAGCAGCTCCCGGACAGGTAGCACAGATACGCAGTATTTT.

The chain recombines TRBV7-3 with TRBJ2-7; D not resolved. Trimming stripped 5 bases from V and 4 bases from J, with 15 bases between. Germline values: CDR1 SGHTA, CDR2 FQGTGA. This CDR3 has 14 amino acids. CDR3 loop: CASSPDSLGYEQYF. In DNA, the CDR3 is TGTGCCAGCAGCCCCGACTCCCTCGGGTACGAGCAGTACTTC. The whole variable domain, filled in from reference TRBV7-3 and TRBJ2-7, reads GAGVSQTPSNKVTEKGKYVELRCDPISGHTALYWYRQSLGQGPEFLIYFQGTGAADDSGLPNDRFFAVRPEGSVSTLKIQRTERGDSAVYLCASSPDSLGYEQYFGPGTRLTVT.

Many counts were recorded for this clonotype. The chain carries TRBV7-9 and TRBJ2-5; D is tentatively TRBD1 or TRBD2 (5 bases each). Germline CDR1 SEHNR, CDR2 FQNEAQ (reference sequence). V lost 3 bases and J lost 5, with 13 bases in between. The CDR3 spans 14 residues. The CDR3 is CASSFLLGEETQYF. The CDR3 coding sequence is TGTGCCAGCAGCTTCCTACTGGGGGAGGAGACCCAGTACTTC.

A few counts support this clonotype. This chain joins TRBV7-2 and TRBJ1-3; no reliable D call. From germline, CDR1 is SGHTA and CDR2 FQGNSA. The CDR3 length is 15 residues. V dropped 10 bases and J dropped 4 bases, with 20 bases sitting between them. CDR3 sequence reads: CATSGGQTNGNTIYF. Written as DNA, the CDR3 is TGTGCCACCTCGGGTGGGCAGACCAACGGAAACACCATATATTTT.

In its sample, this clonotype was seen a few times. This chain joins TRBV15 and TRBJ2-7; perhaps TRBD1 as D (5 bases). Germline V gene lookup returns CDR1 LNHNV and CDR2 YYDKDF (reference sequence). The CDR3 has 13 amino acids. The germline V and J ends were trimmed by 0 bases and 7 bases, with 10 bases remaining between them. The CDR3 nucleotides read TGTGCCACCAGCAGAGAGCCAGGGTGGGAGCAGTACTTC. Residues: CATSREPGWEQYF.

This clonotype has at least ten counts. In nucleotides, the CDR3 is TGTGCCAGCAGTCCCGGGATGTACACAGATACGCAGTATTTT. Translation: CASSPGMYTDTQYF. The J gene is TRBJ2-3, the V gene TRBV27; weak D call: TRBD2 (5 bases). CDR3 size: 14 residues. The V end lost 5 bases, the J end lost 2 bases, and 11 bases lay between the germline ends. Germline CDR1 is MNHEY and CDR2 is SMNVEV (reference sequence).

CDR3 in DNA: TGTGCCAGCAGGGTCAGCGGGGGGGCGTTGGAGACCCAGTACTTC. Its protein product is CASRVSGGALETQYF. The chain has TRBV12-3 or TRBV12-4 and TRBJ2-5; the match to TRBD2 covers 10 bases. The CDR3 totals 15 residues. V was clipped by 6 bases and J by 5 bases; unmatched bases: 9.

This clonotype was observed a handful of times. In DNA form, the CDR3 reads TGCGCCAGCAGCCCTCGCAGGGGATACATGAACACTGAAGCTTTCTTT. It yields the protein CASSPRRGYMNTEAFF. The rearrangement joins TRBV4-3 to TRBJ1-1; the D gene is possibly TRBD1 (6 bases). V lost 4 bases and J 0 bases, leaving 15 bases between the germline ends. The CDR3 contains 16 residues. Germline values: CDR1 LGHNA, CDR2 YSLEER.

CDR3 residues: CASSHRALQNYGYTF. As DNA, the CDR3 is TGTGCCAGCAGCCACCGGGCTTTACAGAACTATGGCTACACCTTC. The rearrangement links TRBV3-1 to TRBJ1-2; D is undetermined. Germline V gives CDR1 LGHDT, CDR2 YNNKEL (reference sequence). Between the trimmed V and J ends, which lost 3 bases and 2 bases, there was a span of 13 bases. CDR3 length: 15 residues.

The chain is built from TRBV5-4 and TRBJ2-1, with TRBD1 identical over 7 bases. Germline V gene lookup returns CDR1 SGHNT and CDR2 YYREEE (reference sequence). This CDR3 has 14 amino acids. Trimming took 2 bases from V and 4 from J; bases not matched to a gene: 3. CDR3 protein: CASSFLDRYNEQFF. The CDR3 region has the DNA TGTGCCAGCAGCTTCCTGGACAGGTACAATGAGCAGTTCTTC.

The chain combines TRBV6-2 or TRBV6-3 with TRBJ2-1; possible D gene TRBD2, 5 bases. Germline V lookup: CDR1 MNHEY, CDR2 SVGEGT. The CDR3 totals 15 residues. V was pared by 4 bases and J by 1 base, with 11 bases between. CDR3 nucleotide sequence: TGTGCCAGCAGTTTTACTAGAGGGTCCTACAATGAGCAGTTCTTC. This codes for CASSFTRGSYNEQFF.